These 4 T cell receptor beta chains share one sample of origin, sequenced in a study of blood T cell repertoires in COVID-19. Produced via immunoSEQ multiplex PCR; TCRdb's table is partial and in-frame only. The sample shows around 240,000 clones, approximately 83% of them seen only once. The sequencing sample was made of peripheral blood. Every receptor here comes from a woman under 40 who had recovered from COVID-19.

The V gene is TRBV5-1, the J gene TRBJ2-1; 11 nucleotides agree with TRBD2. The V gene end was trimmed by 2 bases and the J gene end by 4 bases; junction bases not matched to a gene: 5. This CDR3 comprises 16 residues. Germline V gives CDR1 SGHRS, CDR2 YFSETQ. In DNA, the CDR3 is TGCGCCAGCAGCTTTAGCGGGGGGGCCGTATACAATGAGCAGTTCTTC. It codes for CASSFSGGAVYNEQFF.

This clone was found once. The CDR3 sequence: CASSRGGQETQYF. CDR3 DNA sequence: TGTGCCTCATCCCGGGGTGGGCAAGAGACCCAGTACTTC. The genes are TRBV7-8 and TRBJ2-5; tentatively, D is TRBD2 (5 bases). The germline V gene has CDR1 SGHVS and CDR2 FQNEAQ. V was shortened by 11 bases and J by 2 bases, with 15 bases between the two germline ends. The CDR3 is made up of 13 amino acids.

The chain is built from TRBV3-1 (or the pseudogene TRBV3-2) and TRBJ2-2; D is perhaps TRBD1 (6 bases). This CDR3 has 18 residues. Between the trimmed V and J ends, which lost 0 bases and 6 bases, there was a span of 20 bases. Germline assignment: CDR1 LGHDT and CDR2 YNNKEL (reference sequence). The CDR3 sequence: CASSQDPHRQGHAGELFF. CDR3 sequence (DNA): TGTGCCAGCAGCCAAGATCCCCATCGTCAGGGGCACGCCGGGGAGCTGTTTTTT.

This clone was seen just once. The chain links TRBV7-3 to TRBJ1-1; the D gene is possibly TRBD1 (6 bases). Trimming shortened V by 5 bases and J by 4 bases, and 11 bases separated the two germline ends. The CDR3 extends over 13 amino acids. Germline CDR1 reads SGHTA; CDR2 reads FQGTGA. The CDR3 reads CASSPGGPTEAFF. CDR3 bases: TGTGCCAGCAGCCCCGGGGGGCCCACTGAAGCTTTCTTT.